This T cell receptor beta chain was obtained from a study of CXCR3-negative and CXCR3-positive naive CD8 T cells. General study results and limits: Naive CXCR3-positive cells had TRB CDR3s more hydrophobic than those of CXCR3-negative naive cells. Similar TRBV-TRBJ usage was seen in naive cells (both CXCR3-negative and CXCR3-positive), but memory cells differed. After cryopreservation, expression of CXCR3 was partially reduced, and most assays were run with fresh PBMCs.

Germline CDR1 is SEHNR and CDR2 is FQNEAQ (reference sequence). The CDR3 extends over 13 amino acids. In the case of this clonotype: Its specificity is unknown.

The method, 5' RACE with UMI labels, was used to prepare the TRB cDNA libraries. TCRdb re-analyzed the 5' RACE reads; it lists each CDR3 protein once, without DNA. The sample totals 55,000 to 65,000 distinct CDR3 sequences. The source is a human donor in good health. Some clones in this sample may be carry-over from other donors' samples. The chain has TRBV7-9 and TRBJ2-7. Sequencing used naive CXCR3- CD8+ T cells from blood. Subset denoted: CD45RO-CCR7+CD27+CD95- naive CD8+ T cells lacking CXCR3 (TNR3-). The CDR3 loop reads CASSTNRWDEQYF.